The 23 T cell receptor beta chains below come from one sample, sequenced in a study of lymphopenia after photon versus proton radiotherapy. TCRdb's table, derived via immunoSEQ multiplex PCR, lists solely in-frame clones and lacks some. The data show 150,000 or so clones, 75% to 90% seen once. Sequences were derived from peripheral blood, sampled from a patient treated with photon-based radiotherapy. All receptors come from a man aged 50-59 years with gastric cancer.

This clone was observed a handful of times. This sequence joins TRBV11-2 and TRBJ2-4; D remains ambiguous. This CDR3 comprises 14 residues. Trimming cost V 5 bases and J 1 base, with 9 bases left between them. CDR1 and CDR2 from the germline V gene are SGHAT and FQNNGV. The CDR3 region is CASSPGAAKNIQYF. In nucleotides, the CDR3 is TGTGCCAGCAGCCCCGGAGCGGCCAAAAACATTCAGTACTTC.

The CDR3 here is CASSGPGQGASNYGYTF. The CDR3 bases are TGTGCCAGCAGTGGGCCGGGACAGGGGGCCTCTAACTATGGCTACACCTTC. The chain links TRBV28 to TRBJ1-2; 12 nucleotides agree with TRBD1. The CDR3 totals 17 residues. Losses at the gene ends were 5 bases for V and 0 bases for J; bases not matched to a gene: 7. CDR1 and CDR2 (germline): MDHEN, SYDVKM.

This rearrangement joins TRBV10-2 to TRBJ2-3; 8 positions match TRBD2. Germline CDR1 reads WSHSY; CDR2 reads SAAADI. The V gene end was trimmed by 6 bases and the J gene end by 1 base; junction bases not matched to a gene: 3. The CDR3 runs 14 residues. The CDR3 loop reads CASRREEGTDTQYF. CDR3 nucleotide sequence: TGCGCCAGCAGGCGGGAGGAAGGCACAGATACGCAGTATTTT.

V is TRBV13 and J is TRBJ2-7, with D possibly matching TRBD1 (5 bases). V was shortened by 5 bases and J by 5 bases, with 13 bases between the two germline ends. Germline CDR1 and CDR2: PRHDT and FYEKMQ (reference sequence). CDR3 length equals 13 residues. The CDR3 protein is CASSSYRSHEQYF. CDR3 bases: TGTGCCAGCAGCAGCTACAGGTCCCACGAGCAGTACTTC.

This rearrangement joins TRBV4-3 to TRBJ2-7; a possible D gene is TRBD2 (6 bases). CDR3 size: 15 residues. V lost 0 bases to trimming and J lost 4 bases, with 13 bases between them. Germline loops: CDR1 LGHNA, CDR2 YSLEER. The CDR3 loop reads CASSQENTGVYEQYF. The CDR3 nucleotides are TGCGCCAGCAGCCAAGAAAACACGGGGGTTTACGAGCAGTACTTC.

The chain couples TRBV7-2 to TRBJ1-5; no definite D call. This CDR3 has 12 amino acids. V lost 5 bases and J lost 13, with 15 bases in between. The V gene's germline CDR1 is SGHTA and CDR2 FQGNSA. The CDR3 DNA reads TGTGCCAGCAGCCGTCTCGGGAGTATTCAGCATTTT. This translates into CASSRLGSIQHF.

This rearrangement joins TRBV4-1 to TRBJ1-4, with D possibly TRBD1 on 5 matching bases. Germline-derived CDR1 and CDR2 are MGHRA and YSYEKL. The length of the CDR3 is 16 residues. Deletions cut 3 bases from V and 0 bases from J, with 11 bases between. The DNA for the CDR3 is TGCGCCAGCAGCCAGATGACAGCTACAACTAATGAAAAACTGTTTTTT. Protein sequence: CASSQMTATTNEKLFF.

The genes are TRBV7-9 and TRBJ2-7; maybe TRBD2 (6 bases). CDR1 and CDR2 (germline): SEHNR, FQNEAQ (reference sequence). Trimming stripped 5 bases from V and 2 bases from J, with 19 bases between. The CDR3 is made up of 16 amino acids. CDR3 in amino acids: CASSPYGARGAYEQYF. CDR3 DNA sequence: TGTGCCAGCAGCCCTTACGGGGCGCGGGGCGCCTACGAGCAGTACTTC.

In DNA, the CDR3 is TGTGCCTGGGGCAAGGGACAAAACATGGCCGGGGAGCTGTTTTTT. This sequence encodes CAWGKGQNMAGELFF. The chain recombines TRBV30 with TRBJ2-2; weak D call: TRBD1 (6 bases). The CDR3 is made up of 15 amino acids. V shed 5 bases and J shed 6 bases, with 19 bases lying between them. Germline lookup yields CDR1 GTSNPN and CDR2 SVGIG (reference sequence). Supplemented by reference TRBV30 and TRBJ2-2, the full variable domain reads SQTIHQWPATLVQPVGSPLSLECTVEGTSNPNLYWYRQAAGRGLQLLFYSVGIGQISSEVPQNLSASRPQDRQFILSSKKLLLSDSGFYLCAWGKGQNMAGELFFGEGSRLTVL.

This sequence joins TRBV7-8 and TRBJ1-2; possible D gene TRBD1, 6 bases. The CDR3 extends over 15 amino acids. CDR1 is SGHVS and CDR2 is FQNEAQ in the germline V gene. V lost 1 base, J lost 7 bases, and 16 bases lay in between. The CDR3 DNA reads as TGTGCCAGCAGCTTAGAGGGGGGTGGGGCCGGTGGCTACACCTTC. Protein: CASSLEGGGAGGYTF.

Here the CDR3 reads CASSEGLETQYF. The CDR3 nucleotides read TGCGCCAGCAGCGAGGGATTGGAGACCCAGTACTTC. This rearrangement joins TRBV5-1 to TRBJ2-5; possibly TRBD2 for D (5 bases). Germline assignment: CDR1 SGHRS and CDR2 YFSETQ. The CDR3 runs to 12 residues. V was trimmed by 4 bases and J by 5 bases, leaving 9 bases between them.

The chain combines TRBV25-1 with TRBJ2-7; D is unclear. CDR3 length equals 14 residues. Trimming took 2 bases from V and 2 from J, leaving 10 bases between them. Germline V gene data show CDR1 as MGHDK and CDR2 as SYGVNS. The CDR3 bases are TGTGCCAGCAGTGAACTCTCTAGTACCTACGAGCAGTACTTC. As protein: CASSELSSTYEQYF.

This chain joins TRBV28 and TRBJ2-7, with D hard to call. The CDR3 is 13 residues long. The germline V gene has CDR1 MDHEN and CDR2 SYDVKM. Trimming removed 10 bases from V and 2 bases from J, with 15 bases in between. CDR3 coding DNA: TGTGCCACCCTCCGGACCTCCCCCTACGAGCAGTACTTC. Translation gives CATLRTSPYEQYF.

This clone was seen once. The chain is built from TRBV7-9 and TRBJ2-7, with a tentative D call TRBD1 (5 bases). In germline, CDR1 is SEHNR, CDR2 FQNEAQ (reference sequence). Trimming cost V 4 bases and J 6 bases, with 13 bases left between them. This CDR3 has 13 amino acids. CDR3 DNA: TGTGCCAGCAGCTCCTCCAGGGTAGGCGAGCAGTACTTC. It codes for CASSSSRVGEQYF.

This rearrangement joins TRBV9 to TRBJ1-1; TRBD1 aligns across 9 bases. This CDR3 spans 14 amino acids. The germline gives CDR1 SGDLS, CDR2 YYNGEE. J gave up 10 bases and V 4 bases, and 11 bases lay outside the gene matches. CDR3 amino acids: CASSRTGENVGAFF. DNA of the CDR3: TGTGCCAGCAGCCGGACAGGGGAGAACGTTGGAGCTTTCTTT.

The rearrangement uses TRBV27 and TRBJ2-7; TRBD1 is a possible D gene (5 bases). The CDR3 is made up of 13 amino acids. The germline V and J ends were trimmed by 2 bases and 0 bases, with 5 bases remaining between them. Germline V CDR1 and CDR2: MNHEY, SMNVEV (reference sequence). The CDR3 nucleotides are TGTGCCAGCAGTTTACAGGGCTCCTACGAGCAGTACTTC. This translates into CASSLQGSYEQYF.

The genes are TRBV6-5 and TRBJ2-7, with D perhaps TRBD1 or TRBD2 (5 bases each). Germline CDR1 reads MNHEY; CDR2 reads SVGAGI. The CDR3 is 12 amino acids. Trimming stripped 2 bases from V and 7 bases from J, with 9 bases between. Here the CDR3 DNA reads TGTGCCAGCAGTTACGTGGGGGAGGAGCAGTACTTC. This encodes CASSYVGEEQYF.

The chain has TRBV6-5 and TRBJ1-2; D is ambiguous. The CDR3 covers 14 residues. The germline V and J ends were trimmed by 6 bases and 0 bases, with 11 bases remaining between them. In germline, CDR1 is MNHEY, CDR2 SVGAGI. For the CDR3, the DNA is TGTGCCAGCAGCCGGGCAGACTCTAACTATGGCTACACCTTC. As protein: CASSRADSNYGYTF.

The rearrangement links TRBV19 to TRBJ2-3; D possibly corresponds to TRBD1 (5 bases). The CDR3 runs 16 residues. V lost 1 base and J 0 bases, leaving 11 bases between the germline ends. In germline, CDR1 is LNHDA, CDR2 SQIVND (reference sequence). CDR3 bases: TGTGCCAGTAGTATAGCCGCAGGGTATAGCACAGATACGCAGTATTTT. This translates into CASSIAAGYSTDTQYF.

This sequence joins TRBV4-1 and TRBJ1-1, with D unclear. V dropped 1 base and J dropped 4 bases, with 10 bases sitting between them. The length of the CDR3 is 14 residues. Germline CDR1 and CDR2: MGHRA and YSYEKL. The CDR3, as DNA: TGCGCCAGCAGCCAAGGCGTGGGTTTCACTGAAGCTTTCTTT. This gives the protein CASSQGVGFTEAFF.

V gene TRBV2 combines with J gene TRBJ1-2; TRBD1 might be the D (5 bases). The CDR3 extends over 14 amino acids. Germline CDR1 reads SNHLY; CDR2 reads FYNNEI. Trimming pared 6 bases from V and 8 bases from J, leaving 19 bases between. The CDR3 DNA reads TGTGCCAGCAGCTACGGGACGCCCGGAGGCGGCTACACCTTC. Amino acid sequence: CASSYGTPGGGYTF.

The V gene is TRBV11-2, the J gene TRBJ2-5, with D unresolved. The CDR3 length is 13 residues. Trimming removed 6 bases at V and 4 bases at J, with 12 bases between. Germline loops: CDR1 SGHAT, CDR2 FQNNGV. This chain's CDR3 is CASSGSDRETQYF. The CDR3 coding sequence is TGTGCCAGCAGTGGTAGTGACCGAGAGACCCAGTACTTC.

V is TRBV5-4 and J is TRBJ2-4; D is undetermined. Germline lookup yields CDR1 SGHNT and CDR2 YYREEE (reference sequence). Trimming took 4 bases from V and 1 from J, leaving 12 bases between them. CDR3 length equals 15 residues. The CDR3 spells CASSAVREAKNIQYF. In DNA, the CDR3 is TGTGCCAGCAGCGCCGTGCGAGAGGCCAAAAACATTCAGTACTTC.